One and the same sample provided the 21 T cell receptor beta chains below, sequenced in a study of blood T cell repertoires in COVID-19. TCRdb keeps only in-frame clones here, not all; method: immunoSEQ multiplex PCR. The sample lists 35,000 to 40,000 clones, about 79% occurring once. Input material: peripheral blood. These receptors were collected from a human donor with acute or convalescent COVID-19. The donor label of this sample is uncertain.

The J gene is TRBJ1-3, the V gene TRBV9; 7 bases align to TRBD1. The ends lost 2 bases at V and 0 bases at J; junction bases unmatched: 8. CDR1 and CDR2 (germline): SGDLS, YYNGEE. The CDR3 contains 17 residues. CDR3 protein: CASSVTGDFNSGNTIYF. In DNA, the CDR3 is TGTGCCAGCAGCGTCACAGGGGACTTCAACTCTGGAAACACCATATATTTT.

The table lists this clone with a count of one. This rearrangement joins TRBV5-4 to TRBJ1-4; 8 bases are a match to TRBD1. The V segment lost 4 bases and the J segment 5 bases; nucleotides outside the gene matches: 7. The CDR3 is 15 amino acids. From germline, CDR1 is SGHNT and CDR2 YYREEE (reference sequence). The CDR3 is CASSDTGGMNEKLFF. The CDR3 region has the DNA TGTGCCAGCAGCGATACAGGGGGTATGAATGAAAAACTGTTTTTT.

V is TRBV29-1 and J is TRBJ2-1; tentatively, D is TRBD2 (5 bases). Trimming removed 4 bases at V and 0 bases at J, with 13 bases between. This CDR3 has 15 amino acids. From germline, CDR1 is SQVTM and CDR2 ANQGSEA. Written as DNA, the CDR3 is TGCAGCGTTGTGGGTGGACGGGACTCCTACAATGAGCAGTTCTTC. Amino acid sequence: CSVVGGRDSYNEQFF.

This rearrangement joins TRBV5-4 to TRBJ2-2, with D perhaps matching TRBD1 (6 bases). This CDR3 has 15 residues. Germline assignment: CDR1 SGHNT and CDR2 YYREEE (reference sequence). Between the trimmed V and J ends, which lost 10 bases and 1 base, there was a span of 17 bases. In DNA form, the CDR3 reads TGTGCCGGAGCGACGAGGGGACAGAACACCGGGGAGCTGTTTTTT. It is translated as CAGATRGQNTGELFF.

CDR3 in amino acids: CASSLEPGFNQPQYF. The CDR3, as DNA: TGTGCCAGCAGCTTAGAGCCAGGGTTCAATCAGCCCCAGTATTTT. The chain couples TRBV7-2 to TRBJ1-5, with D possibly being TRBD1 (5 bases). The J call is in doubt because the DNA end fits TRBJ2-3 better. The length of the CDR3 is 15 residues. The V gene's germline CDR1 is SGHTA and CDR2 FQGNSA.

The V gene is TRBV6-2 or TRBV6-3, the J gene TRBJ1-1; 8 bases are shared with TRBD1. Germline CDR1 reads MNHEY; CDR2 reads SVGEGT. The CDR3 contains 14 residues. J lost 2 bases, V lost 5 bases, and 4 bases had no gene match. CDR3 protein: CASSRQGSNTEAFF. CDR3 coding DNA: TGTGCCAGCAGTAGACAGGGGTCCAACACTGAAGCTTTCTTT.

The CDR3 sequence: CASSQKTGGTEAFF. The CDR3 DNA reads as TGCGCCAGCAGCCAAAAGACAGGCGGAACTGAAGCTTTCTTT. The rearrangement uses TRBV4-1 and TRBJ1-1, with D perhaps TRBD1 (6 bases). Trimming pared 2 bases from V and 5 bases from J, leaving 12 bases between. This CDR3 region has 14 residues. Germline CDR1 is MGHRA and CDR2 is YSYEKL.

The genes are TRBV12-5 and TRBJ2-3, with D unclear. This CDR3 has 14 residues. Trimming cost V 7 bases and J 0 bases, with 11 bases left between them. Per germline, CDR1 LGHNT and CDR2 FRNRAP. The CDR3 sequence: CASDFGVSTDTQYF. The CDR3 bases are TGTGCTAGTGATTTCGGTGTTAGCACAGATACGCAGTATTTT.

The chain joins TRBV7-9 to TRBJ1-6, with 7 bases fitting TRBD1. Germline trimming cut 5 bases from V and 10 bases from J; bases unmatched to any gene: 11. The CDR3 runs 15 residues. Looked up from germline, CDR1 is SEHNR and CDR2 is FQNEAQ (reference sequence). The CDR3 DNA sequence: TGTGCCAGCAGCGACCCAACAGGGGCCGGCTCACCCCTCCACTTT. Its protein product is CASSDPTGAGSPLHF.

As DNA, the CDR3 is TGTGCCAGCAGCTTAACGTTGGGGGGGACAGGACAAAATTCACCCCTCCACTTT. Residues: CASSLTLGGTGQNSPLHF. The V call is TRBV7-3, the J call TRBJ1-6; TRBD1 aligns across 8 bases. V gave up 0 bases and J gave up 7 bases; unmatched junction bases: 11. The germline CDR1 and CDR2 sequences are SGHTA and FQGTGA. The CDR3 runs 18 residues.

V and J are TRBV4-1 and TRBJ1-2; 8 bases line up with TRBD1. The CDR3 sequence is 16 residues long. V dropped 2 bases and J dropped 4; count of bases not matched to a gene: 9. Germline V gene data show CDR1 as MGHRA and CDR2 as YSYEKL. The CDR3 is CASSQPQDRESYGYTF. In nucleotides, the CDR3 is TGCGCCAGCAGCCAACCACAGGACAGGGAAAGCTATGGCTACACCTTC.

The chain has TRBV15 and TRBJ2-7; TRBD2 matches 13 bases. Germline CDR1 and CDR2: LNHNV and YYDKDF (reference sequence). J was trimmed by 10 bases and V by 5 bases; bases with no gene match: 23. CDR3 length: 19 residues. The CDR3 protein is CATSAGTSGAVKRFFCQYF. The CDR3 coding sequence is TGTGCCACCAGCGCCGGGACTAGCGGGGCCGTCAAGAGGTTCTTTTGTCAGTACTTC.

The chain couples TRBV5-6 to TRBJ1-6; D is perhaps TRBD1 (6 bases). Germline lookup yields CDR1 SGHDT and CDR2 YYEEEE. The germline V and J ends were trimmed by 0 bases and 10 bases, with 11 bases remaining between them. This CDR3 is 14 amino acids long. The CDR3 DNA is TGTGCCAGCAGCTTGGGCGGGGGGCCCTCACCCCTCCACTTT. It is translated as CASSLGGGPSPLHF.

This chain links TRBV19 with TRBJ2-7, with 13 bases identical to TRBD2. From germline, CDR1 is LNHDA and CDR2 SQIVND (reference sequence). Trimming removed 5 bases from V and 5 bases from J; junction bases left unmatched: 6. The CDR3 is 15 residues long. CDR3 sequence reads: CASSRRTSGSNEQYF. CDR3 in DNA: TGTGCCAGTAGTCGAAGGACTAGCGGGAGCAACGAGCAGTACTTC. The entire variable domain, with the rest obtained from reference TRBV19 and TRBJ2-7, is as follows: DGGITQSPKYLFRKEGQNVTLSCEQNLNHDAMYWYRQDPGQGLRLIYYSQIVNDFQKGDIAEGYSVSREKKESFPLTVTSAQKNPTAFYLCASSRRTSGSNEQYFGPGTRLTVT.

The chain links TRBV6-1 to TRBJ2-2, with 9 bases that match TRBD1. This CDR3 region has 16 residues. CDR1 is MNHNS, CDR2 SASEGT, per germline. V was pared by 4 bases and J by 4 bases, with 7 bases of the junction left unmatched. The CDR3, as DNA: TGTGCCAGCAGTGGTCGGACAGGGGTCGGCACCGGGGAGCTGTTTTTT. Translation gives CASSGRTGVGTGELFF.

V is TRBV11-2 and J is TRBJ2-7; a weak D match, TRBD1 (6 bases). Germline-derived CDR1 and CDR2 are SGHAT and FQNNGV. The CDR3 consists of 16 residues. The V gene lost 4 bases and the J gene lost 1 base, with 17 bases spanning the gap. For the CDR3, the DNA is TGTGCCAGCAGCTCCTTTTCGTGGACAGAATCCTACGAGCAGTACTTC. It codes for CASSSFSWTESYEQYF.

The chain has TRBV10-2 and TRBJ2-7, with 7 nucleotides matching TRBD2. Germline values: CDR1 WSHSY, CDR2 SAAADI. V shed 10 bases, J shed 2 bases, and the junction held 11 bases outside the gene matches. The CDR3 covers 14 residues. This CDR3 is CAISGEGETYEQYF. The CDR3 DNA reads TGCGCCATCTCGGGGGAGGGTGAGACCTACGAGCAGTACTTC.

The V gene is TRBV3-1 (or the pseudogene TRBV3-2), the J gene TRBJ1-5; no reliable D call. Trimming took 0 bases from V and 7 from J, leaving 13 bases between them. Germline CDR1 reads LGHDT; CDR2 reads YNNKEL (reference sequence). The CDR3 contains 15 residues. The CDR3 is CASSQDEGLGQPQHF. The CDR3, as DNA: TGTGCCAGCAGCCAAGATGAGGGTCTGGGGCAGCCCCAGCATTTT.

This clone was seen just once. The J gene is TRBJ2-7, the V gene TRBV11-2, with D possibly matching TRBD1 (5 bases). With 0 bases removed from V and 12 bases from J, the gap between germline ends came to 12 bases. Germline CDR1 SGHAT, CDR2 FQNNGV. There are 12 residues in the CDR3. CDR3 nucleotides: TGTGCCAGCAGCTTAGAATCCGTGGGGCTGTACTTC. Its translation is CASSLESVGLYF.

This chain links TRBV7-6 with TRBJ2-3, with a tentative D call TRBD2 (8 bases). Between the trimmed V and J ends, which lost 4 bases and 3 bases, there was a span of 17 bases. Germline CDR1 SGHVS, CDR2 FNYEAQ. This CDR3 is built from 16 residues. The CDR3 region is CASSSGLGGGTDTQYF. The CDR3 DNA sequence: TGTGCCAGCAGCTCGGGACTAGGGGGCGGGACAGATACGCAGTATTTT.

The chain recombines TRBV9 with TRBJ1-6; D might be TRBD1 (6 bases). The CDR3 runs 14 residues. Germline V gives CDR1 SGDLS, CDR2 YYNGEE. V gave up 2 bases and J gave up 8 bases, with 11 bases separating them. The CDR3 loop is CASSVAGADSPLHF. The DNA of the CDR3 is TGTGCCAGCAGCGTGGCAGGGGCTGATTCACCCCTCCACTTT.